The clone carrying this T cell receptor beta chain was recorded only once. Its target is unknown. This sample is part of a study of OX40 agonist ivuxolimab in advanced cancers. Study in general: With ivuxolimab, an agonistic anti-OX40 (CD134) antibody, patients were treated.

The assay was immunoSEQ multiplex PCR, and TCRdb's table has in-frame clones only and misses some. This sample has about 45,000 clones, with 75% to 90% found just once. The germline V gene has CDR1 MDHEN and CDR2 SYDVKM. The CDR3 covers 17 residues. V was trimmed by 2 bases and J by 7 bases, leaving 18 bases between them. Whole-study findings and limits: Compared with CD4+, CD8+ T cells on average had more expanded clones.

The V call is TRBV28, the J call TRBJ1-6, with D possibly being TRBD1 (5 bases). The TCR comes from an adult with an advanced solid tumor such as melanoma, head and neck, liver or kidney cancer. The starting material was CD4+ or CD8+ T cells sorted from blood, obtained in a trial of the OX40 agonist ivuxolimab. CDR3 region: CASSLIWGRQRNSPLHF. CDR3 coding DNA: TGTGCCAGCAGTTTAATCTGGGGCAGGCAGAGGAATTCACCCCTCCACTTT.